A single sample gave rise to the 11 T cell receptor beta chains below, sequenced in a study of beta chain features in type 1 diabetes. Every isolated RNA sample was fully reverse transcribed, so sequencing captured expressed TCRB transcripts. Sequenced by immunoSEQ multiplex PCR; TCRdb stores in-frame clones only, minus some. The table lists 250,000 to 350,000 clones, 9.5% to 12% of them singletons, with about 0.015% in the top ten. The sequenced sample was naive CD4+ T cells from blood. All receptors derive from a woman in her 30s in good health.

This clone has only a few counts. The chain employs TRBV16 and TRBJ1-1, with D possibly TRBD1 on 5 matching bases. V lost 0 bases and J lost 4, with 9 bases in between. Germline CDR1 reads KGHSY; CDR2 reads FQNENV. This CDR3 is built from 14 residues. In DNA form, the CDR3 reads TGTGCCAGCAGCCAATCAGGGGTAGTCACTGAAGCTTTCTTT. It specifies CASSQSGVVTEAFF.

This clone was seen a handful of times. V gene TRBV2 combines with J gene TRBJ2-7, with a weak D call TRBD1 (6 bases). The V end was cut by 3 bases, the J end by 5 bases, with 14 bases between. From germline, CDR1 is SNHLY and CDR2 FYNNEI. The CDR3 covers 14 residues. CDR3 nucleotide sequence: TGTGCCAGCAGTGACTTCCTGGGACATAACGAGCAGTACTTC. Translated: CASSDFLGHNEQYF.

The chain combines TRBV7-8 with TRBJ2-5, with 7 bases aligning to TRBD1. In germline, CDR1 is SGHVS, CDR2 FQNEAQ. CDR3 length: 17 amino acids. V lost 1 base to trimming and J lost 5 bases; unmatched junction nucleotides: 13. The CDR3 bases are TGTGCCAGCAGCTTAGGGACAGGCGGAGATATTGTGGAGACCCAGTACTTC. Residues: CASSLGTGGDIVETQYF.

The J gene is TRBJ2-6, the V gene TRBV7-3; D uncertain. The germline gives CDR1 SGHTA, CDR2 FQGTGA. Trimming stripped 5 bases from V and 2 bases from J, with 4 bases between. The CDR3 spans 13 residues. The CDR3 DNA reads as TGTGCCAGCAGCCCCGCTGGGGCCAACGTCCTGACTTTC. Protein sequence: CASSPAGANVLTF.

As DNA, the CDR3 is TGTGCCAGCAGCTGGCGACACGGCGACGAGCAGTACTTC. Translation gives CASSWRHGDEQYF. This sequence joins TRBV7-2 and TRBJ2-7; no clear D. Trimming took 4 bases from V and 5 from J, leaving 12 bases between them. The CDR3 is made up of 13 amino acids. CDR1 and CDR2 from the germline V gene are SGHTA and FQGNSA.

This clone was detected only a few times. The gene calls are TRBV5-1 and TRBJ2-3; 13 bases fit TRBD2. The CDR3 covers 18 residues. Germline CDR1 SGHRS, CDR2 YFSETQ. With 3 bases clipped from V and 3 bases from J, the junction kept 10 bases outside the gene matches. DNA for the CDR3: TGCGCCAGCAGCTCCGGACTAGCGGGAGCCGGAGGGACAGATACGCAGTATTTT. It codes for CASSSGLAGAGGTDTQYF.

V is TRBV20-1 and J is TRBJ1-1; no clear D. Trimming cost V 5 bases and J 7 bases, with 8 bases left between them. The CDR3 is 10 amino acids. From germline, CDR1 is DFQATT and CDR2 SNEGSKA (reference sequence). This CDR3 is CSAYYIEAFF. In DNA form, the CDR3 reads TGCAGTGCTTATTATATTGAAGCTTTCTTT.

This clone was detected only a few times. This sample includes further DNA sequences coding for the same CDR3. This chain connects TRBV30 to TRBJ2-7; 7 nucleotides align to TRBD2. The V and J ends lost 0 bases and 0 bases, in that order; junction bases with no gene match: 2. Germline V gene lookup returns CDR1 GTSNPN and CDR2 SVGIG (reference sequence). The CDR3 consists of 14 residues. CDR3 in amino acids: CAWSVGGSSYEQYF. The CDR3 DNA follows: TGTGCCTGGAGTGTGGGCGGGAGCTCCTACGAGCAGTACTTC.

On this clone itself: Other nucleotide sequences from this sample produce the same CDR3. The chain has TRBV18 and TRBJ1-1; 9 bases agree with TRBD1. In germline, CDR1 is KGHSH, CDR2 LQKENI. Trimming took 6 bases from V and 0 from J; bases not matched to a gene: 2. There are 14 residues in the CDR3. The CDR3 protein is CASSRDRVNTEAFF. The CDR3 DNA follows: TGTGCCAGCTCCCGGGACAGGGTGAACACTGAAGCTTTCTTT.

CDR3 residues: CASGEPQGTKNIQYF. For the CDR3, the DNA is TGTGCCAGCGGGGAACCACAGGGGACCAAAAACATTCAGTACTTC. The V and J genes are TRBV27 and TRBJ2-4; TRBD1 agrees at 7 bases. This CDR3 is 15 amino acids long. V lost 8 bases, J lost 2 bases, and 9 bases stayed unmatched. CDR1 and CDR2 from the germline V gene are MNHEY and SMNVEV (reference sequence).

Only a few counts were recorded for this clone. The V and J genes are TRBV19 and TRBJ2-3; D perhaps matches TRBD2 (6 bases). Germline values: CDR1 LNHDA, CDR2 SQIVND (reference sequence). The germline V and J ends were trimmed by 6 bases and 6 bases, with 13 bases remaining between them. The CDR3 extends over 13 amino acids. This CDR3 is CASRGASDDTQYF. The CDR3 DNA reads TGTGCCAGTAGGGGAGCTAGCGATGATACGCAGTATTTT. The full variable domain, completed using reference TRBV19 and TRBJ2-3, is DGGITQSPKYLFRKEGQNVTLSCEQNLNHDAMYWYRQDPGQGLRLIYYSQIVNDFQKGDIAEGYSVSREKKESFPLTVTSAQKNPTAFYLCASRGASDDTQYFGPGTRLTVL.